The 27 T cell receptor beta chains reported below all come from one sample, sequenced in a study of blood T cell repertoires in COVID-19. Profiling relied on immunoSEQ multiplex PCR, and the TCRdb table lists in-frame clones only, not all of them. This table holds about 230,000 clones, 70% to 85% found once. The sample was peripheral blood. The receptors derive from a man in his forties who had recovered from COVID-19.

This clone was seen more than once but under ten times. This sequence joins TRBV7-8 and TRBJ2-2, with 10 bases fitting TRBD2. CDR3 length: 18 residues. CDR1 is SGHVS, CDR2 FQNEAQ, per germline. After removal of 1 base from V and 5 bases from J, the junction contained 10 bases not matched to a gene. In nucleotides, the CDR3 is TGTGCCAGCAGCTTAGGGATCGCTAGCGGGGGCCCTACCGGGGAGCTGTTTTTT. This encodes CASSLGIASGGPTGELFF.

The chain links TRBV7-8 to TRBJ2-1, with 8 bases matching TRBD2. J lost 5 bases, V lost 1 base, and 10 bases had no gene match. The CDR3 contains 17 residues. The germline V gene encodes CDR1 SGHVS and CDR2 FQNEAQ. CDR3 sequence: CASSLVRWRGADNEQFF. The CDR3 bases are TGTGCCAGCAGCTTAGTACGTTGGCGGGGGGCCGACAATGAGCAGTTCTTC.

The genes are TRBV10-3 and TRBJ2-7; 7 bases map to TRBD2. This CDR3 contains 14 residues. CDR1 and CDR2 from the germline V gene are ENHRY and SYGVKD. The junction had 13 bases not matched to a gene; V was cut back by 8 bases and J by 6 bases. The CDR3 loop is CAIHGGGWTSEQYF. CDR3 coding DNA: TGTGCCATCCATGGGGGAGGGTGGACCTCCGAGCAGTACTTC.

This clone showed up just a few times. J is TRBJ2-1 and V is TRBV19; TRBD2 matches 11 bases. CDR1 is LNHDA, CDR2 SQIVND, per germline (reference sequence). The CDR3 has 17 amino acids. With 9 bases clipped from V and 0 bases from J, the junction kept 10 bases outside the gene matches. Written as DNA, the CDR3 is TGTGCCAGCCATGGACTAGCGGGCAGGAGCTCCTACAATGAGCAGTTCTTC. Encoded protein: CASHGLAGRSSYNEQFF. Full variable domain (missing parts from reference TRBV19 and TRBJ2-1): DGGITQSPKYLFRKEGQNVTLSCEQNLNHDAMYWYRQDPGQGLRLIYYSQIVNDFQKGDIAEGYSVSREKKESFPLTVTSAQKNPTAFYLCASHGLAGRSSYNEQFFGPGTRLTVL.

This sequence joins TRBV6-5 and TRBJ2-3; D is possibly TRBD1 (6 bases). This CDR3 is 14 amino acids long. CDR1 is MNHEY, CDR2 SVGAGI, per germline. V dropped 5 bases and J dropped 2 bases, with 11 bases sitting between them. The CDR3 DNA follows: TGTGCCAGCAGTCGAGGGACATTCACAGATACGCAGTATTTT. Amino acids: CASSRGTFTDTQYF.

The chain is built from TRBV5-1 and TRBJ1-4; D not certain. Trimming removed 0 bases from V and 8 bases from J, with 8 bases in between. CDR1 is SGHRS and CDR2 is YFSETQ in the germline V gene. There are 13 residues in the CDR3. The CDR3 nucleotides are TGCGCCAGCAGCTTGGGTTCGGGGGAAAAACTGTTTTTT. Protein sequence: CASSLGSGEKLFF.

The genes are TRBV11-2 and TRBJ2-7; D remains unclear. The CDR3 extends over 14 amino acids. The germline V gene has CDR1 SGHAT and CDR2 FQNNGV. V was cut by 1 base and J by 3 bases, with 10 bases left in between. The CDR3 DNA is TGTGCCAGCAGCTTAGGGTTCCGGGTCTACGAGCAGTACTTC. This translates into CASSLGFRVYEQYF.

This chain uses TRBV6-4 with TRBJ2-7; the match to TRBD1 covers 8 bases. V shed 6 bases, J shed 4 bases, and the junction held 8 bases outside the gene matches. The CDR3 contains 14 residues. CDR1 is MRHNA and CDR2 is SNTAGT in the germline V gene. The CDR3 region is CASRTRRQGYEQYF. Here the CDR3 DNA reads TGTGCCAGCAGGACCCGCAGACAGGGGTACGAGCAGTACTTC.

The chain carries TRBV10-3 and TRBJ2-7, with D possibly matching TRBD1 (5 bases). The germline gives CDR1 ENHRY, CDR2 SYGVKD. V was pared by 0 bases and J by 1 base, with 10 bases between. CDR3 length equals 15 residues. The CDR3 sequence: CAISESYGASYEQYF. The CDR3, as DNA: TGTGCCATCAGTGAGTCTTATGGGGCTTCCTACGAGCAGTACTTC.

A word on this clone: Other nucleotide sequences in the sample specify the same CDR3. This chain links TRBV5-1 with TRBJ1-1; D not resolved. Germline V gene data show CDR1 as SGHRS and CDR2 as YFSETQ. V was trimmed by 4 bases and J by 1 base, leaving 14 bases between them. This CDR3 spans 15 amino acids. The DNA for the CDR3 is TGCGCCAGCAGCCTCGCGGGAACGGCGAACACTGAAGCTTTCTTT. Protein: CASSLAGTANTEAFF. Full variable domain (outside the CDR3, taken from reference TRBV5-1 and TRBJ1-1): KAGVTQTPRYLIKTRGQQVTLSCSPISGHRSVSWYQQTPGQGLQFLFEYFSETQRNKGNFPGRFSGRQFSNSRSEMNVSTLELGDSALYLCASSLAGTANTEAFFGQGTRLTVV.

This clone has just a few counts. The CDR3 DNA follows: TGTGCCAGCAGTGACACCACAGGGACCTATGGCTACACCTTC. Encoded protein: CASSDTTGTYGYTF. The chain uses TRBV25-1 and TRBJ1-2; perhaps TRBD1 as D (6 bases). Trimming stripped 3 bases from V and 4 bases from J, with 12 bases between. Germline lookup yields CDR1 MGHDK and CDR2 SYGVNS. The CDR3 runs to 14 residues.

The genes are TRBV6-2 or TRBV6-3 and TRBJ1-3; D uncertain. This CDR3 region has 14 residues. CDR1 is MNHEY and CDR2 is SVGEGT in the germline V gene. Between the trimmed V and J ends, which lost 6 bases and 4 bases, there was a span of 13 bases. CDR3 sequence reads: CASSTGERGNTIYF. CDR3 nucleotides: TGTGCCAGCAGCACCGGGGAGCGGGGAAACACCATATATTTT.

The chain is built from TRBV2 and TRBJ2-7; 7 nucleotides agree with TRBD2. J was trimmed by 2 bases and V by 3 bases; bases with no gene match: 4. From germline, CDR1 is SNHLY and CDR2 FYNNEI. The CDR3 loop spans 14 amino acids. CDR3 sequence (DNA): TGTGCCAGCAGTGAGGAGGGAGGGCCCTACGAGCAGTACTTC. Encoded protein: CASSEEGGPYEQYF.

Only one count was recorded for this clone. The gene calls are TRBV25-1 and TRBJ2-5, with D perhaps TRBD1 (5 bases). The CDR3 has 15 amino acids. With 1 base removed from V and 5 bases from J, the gap between germline ends came to 14 bases. Germline values: CDR1 MGHDK, CDR2 SYGVNS. The CDR3 reads CASSELGRAGETQYF. Here the CDR3 DNA reads TGTGCCAGCAGTGAATTAGGCAGGGCAGGGGAGACCCAGTACTTC.

The chain couples TRBV29-1 to TRBJ1-2, with a tentative D call TRBD1 (5 bases). From germline, CDR1 is SQVTM and CDR2 ANQGSEA. CDR3 size: 14 residues. Trimming stripped 0 bases from V and 6 bases from J, with 14 bases between. The DNA of the CDR3 is TGCAGCGTTGAAGATCACCGGGCGGGGGATGGCTACACCTTC. Amino acid sequence: CSVEDHRAGDGYTF.

This clone was observed a handful of times. The CDR3 region is CAISQGQGSYEQYF. The CDR3, as DNA: TGTGCCATCAGCCAAGGACAGGGCTCCTACGAGCAGTACTTC. The chain employs TRBV10-3 and TRBJ2-7, with 8 nucleotides matching TRBD1. V shed 6 bases, J shed 0 bases, and the junction held 4 bases outside the gene matches. Germline V lookup: CDR1 ENHRY, CDR2 SYGVKD. The CDR3 runs to 14 residues.

V usage is TRBV10-2 and J usage is TRBJ1-5; no definite D call. Germline V gene sequence: CDR1 WSHSY, CDR2 SAAADI. V lost 8 bases and J 3 bases, leaving 8 bases between the germline ends. This CDR3 comprises 12 residues. The CDR3 protein is CASGWANQPQHF. In DNA form, the CDR3 reads TGCGCCAGCGGGTGGGCCAATCAGCCCCAGCATTTT.

V gene TRBV7-8 combines with J gene TRBJ1-2; 10 bases match TRBD1. With V trimmed by 5 bases and J by 4 bases, 10 bases remained unmatched. CDR1 is SGHVS and CDR2 is FQNEAQ in the germline V gene. The CDR3 is 16 residues long. CDR3: CASSRTGGFDSYGYTF. In DNA, the CDR3 is TGTGCCAGCAGCCGGACAGGGGGATTTGATAGCTATGGCTACACCTTC.

The chain has TRBV7-2 and TRBJ2-1; possible D gene TRBD2, 7 bases. V lost 5 bases and J lost 0, with 11 bases in between. Per germline, CDR1 SGHTA and CDR2 FQGNSA. CDR3 length equals 15 residues. CDR3 coding DNA: TGTGCCAGCAGCCGCGGGGGCAGCTCCTACAATGAGCAGTTCTTC. Translating it yields CASSRGGSSYNEQFF.

CDR3 sequence: CASSFSRGTASYEQYF. CDR3 DNA sequence: TGTGCCAGCAGTTTCTCGCGCGGGACTGCCTCCTACGAGCAGTACTTC. V usage is TRBV27 and J usage is TRBJ2-7; possibly TRBD2 for D (6 bases). The germline gives CDR1 MNHEY, CDR2 SMNVEV (reference sequence). CDR3 size: 16 residues. Between the trimmed V and J ends, which lost 3 bases and 0 bases, there was a span of 15 bases.

The CDR3 coding sequence is TGCGCCAGCAGCTTGGCGGGAGTGAACACCGGGGAGCTGTTTTTT. It codes for CASSLAGVNTGELFF. V and J are TRBV5-1 and TRBJ2-2, with D maybe TRBD2 (6 bases). CDR1 is SGHRS and CDR2 is YFSETQ in the germline V gene. The CDR3 is made up of 15 amino acids. Trimming stripped 0 bases from V and 1 base from J, with 7 bases between. Supplemented by reference TRBV5-1 and TRBJ2-2, the full variable domain reads KAGVTQTPRYLIKTRGQQVTLSCSPISGHRSVSWYQQTPGQGLQFLFEYFSETQRNKGNFPGRFSGRQFSNSRSEMNVSTLELGDSALYLCASSLAGVNTGELFFGEGSRLTVL.

This chain connects TRBV19 to TRBJ1-2; D not certain. V lost 2 bases and J lost 8, with 15 bases in between. The CDR3 sequence is 14 residues long. Germline V gene sequence: CDR1 LNHDA, CDR2 SQIVND (reference sequence). The CDR3 nucleotides read TGTGCCAGTAGTATATCCGGAGCTGGTGGGGGCTACACCTTC. As protein: CASSISGAGGGYTF.

V is TRBV7-2 and J is TRBJ2-1, with 10 bases matching TRBD1. Trimming took 1 base from V and 3 from J; bases not matched to a gene: 3. Germline CDR1 reads SGHTA; CDR2 reads FQGNSA. There are 16 residues in the CDR3. CDR3 nucleotide sequence: TGTGCCAGCAGCTTAGTCGGGACAGGGGTCTACAATGAGCAGTTCTTC. Its protein product is CASSLVGTGVYNEQFF.

This clone came up a few times. The chain is built from TRBV5-1 and TRBJ1-4; possibly TRBD1 for D (6 bases). Germline values: CDR1 SGHRS, CDR2 YFSETQ. V lost 0 bases and J 6 bases, leaving 6 bases between the germline ends. The length of the CDR3 is 13 residues. CDR3 residues: CASSLGTDEKLFF. CDR3 coding DNA: TGCGCCAGCAGCTTGGGGACAGATGAAAAACTGTTTTTT. Full variable domain (outside the CDR3, taken from reference TRBV5-1 and TRBJ1-4): KAGVTQTPRYLIKTRGQQVTLSCSPISGHRSVSWYQQTPGQGLQFLFEYFSETQRNKGNFPGRFSGRQFSNSRSEMNVSTLELGDSALYLCASSLGTDEKLFFGSGTQLSVL.

The J gene is TRBJ2-2, the V gene TRBV2; a weak D match, TRBD2 (5 bases). Trimming shortened V by 10 bases and J by 4 bases, and 16 bases separated the two germline ends. Germline lookup yields CDR1 SNHLY and CDR2 FYNNEI. The length of the CDR3 is 14 residues. CDR3 DNA: TGTGCCACCGCGGACGGTCGGGGCACCGGGGAGCTGTTTTTT. Its translation: CATADGRGTGELFF.

V and J are TRBV6-6 and TRBJ2-7; 9 bases map to TRBD1. The V gene end was trimmed by 4 bases and the J gene end by 1 base; junction bases not matched to a gene: 8. Germline lookup yields CDR1 MNHNY and CDR2 SVGAGI (reference sequence). The CDR3 has 16 amino acids. CDR3: CASSLPAGTGSYEQYF. CDR3 nucleotides: TGTGCCAGCAGTTTACCCGCCGGGACAGGGTCCTACGAGCAGTACTTC.

CDR3 amino acids: CASSTSRDYEQYF. The CDR3 region has the DNA TGTGCCAGCAGCACTAGCAGAGACTACGAGCAGTACTTC. J is TRBJ2-7 and V is TRBV11-3; TRBD2 is a possible D gene (6 bases). Trimming left V 5 bases short and J 3 bases short, with 11 bases between. The V gene's germline CDR1 is SGHNT and CDR2 YENEEA. This CDR3 comprises 13 residues.